The text below deals with one T cell receptor (beta chain). Its antigen is not identified. After expansion with viral peptide pools in the ViraFEST assay, antigen-specific CD4+ T cells were sequenced. Culturing for more than 9 days preceded CD4+ T cell isolation. Vaccinees lacked prior SARS-CoV-2 infection and tested negative for nucleocapsid antibodies. The data are from a study of vaccination effects on CD4 cells after COVID-19. The study, taken as a whole, reports: The study had few convalescent patients and no early post-infection timepoints. From healthy vaccinees, only 1 of 255 vaccine-induced clones also reacted to common cold coronaviruses.

The method was immunoSEQ multiplex PCR; TCRdb's version includes in-frame clones alone and lacks a portion of them. The data show about 79,000 clones, 74% seen once. The sample in question was CD4+ T cells from PBMCs cultured with HCoV-229E spike peptides, obtained before COVID-19 vaccination. This TCR came from a human donor who received a COVID-19 vaccine.

The CDR3 nucleotides read TGCGCCAGCAGCTTGGGACCCAGCAACACAGATACGCAGTATTTT. Translated, it gives CASSLGPSNTDTQYF. The chain uses TRBV5-1 and TRBJ2-3, with D unclear. The CDR3 totals 15 residues. CDR1 and CDR2 from the germline V gene are SGHRS and YFSETQ. The V and J ends lost 0 bases and 2 bases respectively, with 10 bases between them.